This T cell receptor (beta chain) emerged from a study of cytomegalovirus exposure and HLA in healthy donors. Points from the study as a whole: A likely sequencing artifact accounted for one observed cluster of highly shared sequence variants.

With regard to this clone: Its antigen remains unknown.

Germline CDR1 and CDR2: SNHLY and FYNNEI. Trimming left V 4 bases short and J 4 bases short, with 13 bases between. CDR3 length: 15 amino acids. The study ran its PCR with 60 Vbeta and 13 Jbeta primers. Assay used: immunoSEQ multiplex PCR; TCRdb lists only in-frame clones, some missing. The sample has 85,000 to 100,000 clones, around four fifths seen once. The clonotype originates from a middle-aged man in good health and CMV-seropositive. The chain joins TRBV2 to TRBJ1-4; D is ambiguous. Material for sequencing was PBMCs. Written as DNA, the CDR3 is TGTGCCAGCAGTGTTCCGGGGTCGGTTAATGAAAAACTGTTTTTT. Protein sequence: CASSVPGSVNEKLFF.